Each of the 4 T cell receptor beta chains below was sequenced from the same sample in a study of blood T cell repertoires in COVID-19. TCRdb's copy holds only in-frame clones and misses some; the assay was immunoSEQ multiplex PCR. The sample includes over 350,000 clones, roughly 90% of them seen just once. Sequencing was done on a sample of peripheral blood. These receptor sequences come from a woman between 25 and 40 years old with acute or convalescent COVID-19.

Comment on this clone: Other DNA sequences of this sample code for an identical CDR3. The rearrangement uses TRBV5-1 and TRBJ2-3, with D maybe TRBD2 (6 bases). From germline, CDR1 is SGHRS and CDR2 YFSETQ. The ends were cut back, 4 bases at V and 5 bases at J, with 11 bases in the middle. The CDR3 runs 13 residues. DNA for the CDR3: TGCGCCAGCAGCCGCGGGGCGGGAGATACGCAGTATTTT. Its translation is CASSRGAGDTQYF.

The J gene is TRBJ2-3, the V gene TRBV28; D perhaps matches TRBD2 (6 bases). The CDR3 contains 14 residues. Deletions cut 5 bases from V and 4 bases from J, with 13 bases between. Germline V gene sequence: CDR1 MDHEN, CDR2 SYDVKM. CDR3 sequence: CASSPPGVADTQYF. In nucleotides, the CDR3 is TGTGCCAGCAGTCCCCCGGGGGTGGCAGATACGCAGTATTTT.

This clone showed up just a few times. This chain connects TRBV30 to TRBJ2-7, with 10 nucleotides matching TRBD2. The CDR3 sequence is 14 residues long. Germline V gene data show CDR1 as GTSNPN and CDR2 as SVGIG (reference sequence). The trim removed 2 bases at V and 5 bases at J, leaving 6 bases unmatched. This CDR3 reads CAWSRVAGGHEQYF. In nucleotides, the CDR3 is TGTGCCTGGAGTCGGGTAGCGGGGGGCCACGAGCAGTACTTC.

The gene calls are TRBV9 and TRBJ2-2; TRBD2 matches 7 bases. The CDR3 is made up of 17 amino acids. After removal of 0 bases from V and 1 base from J, the junction contained 6 bases not matched to a gene. Germline V lookup: CDR1 SGDLS, CDR2 YYNGEE. CDR3 protein: CASSVVPAGVNTGELFF. CDR3 in DNA: TGTGCCAGCAGCGTAGTTCCGGCGGGGGTGAACACCGGGGAGCTGTTTTTT.